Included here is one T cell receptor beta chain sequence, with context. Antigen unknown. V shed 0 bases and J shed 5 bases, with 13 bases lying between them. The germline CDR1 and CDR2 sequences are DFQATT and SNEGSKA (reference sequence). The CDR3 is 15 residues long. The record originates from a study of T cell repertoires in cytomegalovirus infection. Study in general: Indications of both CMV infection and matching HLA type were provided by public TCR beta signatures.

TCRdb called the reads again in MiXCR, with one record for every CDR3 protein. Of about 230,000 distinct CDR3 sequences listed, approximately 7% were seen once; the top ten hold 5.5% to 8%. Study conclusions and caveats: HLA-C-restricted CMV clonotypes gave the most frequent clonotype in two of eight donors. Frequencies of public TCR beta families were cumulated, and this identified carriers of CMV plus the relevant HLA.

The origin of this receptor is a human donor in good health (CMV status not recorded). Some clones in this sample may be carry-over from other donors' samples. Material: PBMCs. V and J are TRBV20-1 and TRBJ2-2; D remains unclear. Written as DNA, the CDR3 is TGCAGTGCTAGAGATGGCGGAAAATATACCGGGGAGCTGTTTTTT. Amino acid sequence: CSARDGGKYTGELFF.